The sequence of this T cell receptor (beta chain) was determined in a study of blood T cell repertoires in COVID-19. Looking at the study overall: Both acute and convalescent COVID-19 samples were obtained from the United States, Italy and Spain. The cDNA or gDNA used as material had been derived from T cells, B-cell-depleted T cells, or PBMCs.

V was cut by 3 bases and J by 3 bases, with 9 bases left in between. In germline, CDR1 is MNHNS, CDR2 SASEGT. The CDR3 sequence is 14 residues long. Generated by immunoSEQ multiplex PCR, the TCRdb table keeps only in-frame clones and is missing some. The sample yields 120,000 to 150,000 clones, 75% to 85% seen once. Sequencing was carried out using peripheral blood. The source of this sequence is a man in his sixties with acute or convalescent COVID-19. The chain carries TRBV6-1 and TRBJ1-5; D ambiguous. The CDR3 bases are TGTGCCAGCAGTGACAGGAATCTCAATCAGCCCCAGCATTTT. Protein product: CASSDRNLNQPQHF.